This T cell receptor beta chain came from a study of PD-1 blockade in mismatch repair-deficient tumors. Turning to the study itself: Patients had around 12 mismatch repair-deficient cancer types, all previously treated and progressing.

Mismatch repair deficiency was confirmed in all patients, by PCR or immunohistochemistry. TCR sequencing covered a few patients who responded to pembrolizumab. Study findings and constraints: Tumor-resident clones, often absent from pretreatment blood, expanded after pembrolizumab and then contracted.

Germline CDR1 SGHTA, CDR2 FQGTGA. V shed 3 bases and J 7 bases; nucleotides not matched to a gene: 9. CDR3 length equals 16 residues. Using immunoSEQ multiplex PCR, the repertoire was profiled, and TCRdb retains in-frame clones only, with some absent. The sample holds 90,000 to 130,000 clones, around three quarters seen once. Points on this clone: Its antigen remains unidentified.

The clonotype originates from an adult with mismatch repair-deficient cancer. This sequence joins TRBV7-3 and TRBJ1-4; 9 positions match TRBD1. The source was peripheral blood, collected 60 to 65 weeks after starting pembrolizumab. The CDR3 spells CASSLTPGQGSEKLFF. The CDR3 DNA sequence: TGTGCCAGCAGCTTGACGCCGGGACAGGGAAGTGAAAAACTGTTTTTT.